This entry lists 5 T cell receptor beta chains sequenced from one sample in a study of human T cells and chemical hapten exposure. TCRdb analysed the RACE reads with MiXCR anew, one entry per CDR3 protein. Of 300,000 to 450,000 distinct CDR3 sequences listed, about 5.1% are singletons. Time point reported: pre-sensitization, week 0. As for treatment: therapeutic diphenylcyclopropenone sensitization with weekly scalp DPC. Sequencing was performed on whole blood, taken in connection with sensitization to the hapten diphenylcyclopropenone (DPC). These receptor sequences come from a woman aged 45-60 years with alopecia areata. Some clones in this sample may be carry-over from other donors' samples.

The V and J genes are TRBV3-1 and TRBJ1-1; D unresolved. The CDR3 spans 14 residues. Germline CDR1 reads LGHDT; CDR2 reads YNNKEL (reference sequence). Trimming took 4 bases from V and 0 from J, leaving 9 bases between them. This CDR3 reads CASSPTLLNTEAFF. The DNA of the CDR3 is TGTGCCAGCAGCCCTACACTATTGAACACTGAAGCTTTCTTT. The complete variable domain, with remaining parts taken from reference TRBV3-1 and TRBJ1-1, reads DTAVSQTPKYLVTQMGNDKSIKCEQNLGHDTMYWYKQDSKKFLKIMFSYNNKELIINETVPNRFSPKSPDKAHLNLHINSLELGDSAVYFCASSPTLLNTEAFFGQGTRLTVV.

The chain joins TRBV12-3 or TRBV12-4 to TRBJ2-6; D possibly corresponds to TRBD1 (7 bases). The CDR3 is 18 residues long. V was trimmed by 5 bases and J by 5 bases, leaving 22 bases between them. CDR3 residues: CASSQPWGAGGRANVLTF. CDR3 nucleotides: TGTGCCAGCAGTCAACCCTGGGGGGCAGGGGGGCGGGCCAACGTCCTGACTTTC.

The chain joins TRBV20-1 to TRBJ2-7, with a tentative D call TRBD2 (6 bases). The CDR3 loop spans 14 amino acids. The germline V gene encodes CDR1 DFQATT and CDR2 SNEGSKA (reference sequence). This CDR3 reads CSTGGAGRGYEQYF. CDR3 nucleotide sequence: TGCAGCACCGGCGGGGCGGGACGGGGATACGAGCAGTACTTC.

This clonotype was picked up many times. The chain joins TRBV5-1 to TRBJ1-1; D gene ambiguous. Germline V lookup: CDR1 SGHRS, CDR2 YFSETQ. V dropped 0 bases and J dropped 0 bases, with 3 bases sitting between them. The CDR3 covers 13 residues. In nucleotides, the CDR3 is TGCGCCAGCAGCTTGGAACTGAACACTGAAGCTTTCTTT. Translation gives CASSLELNTEAFF.

The chain couples TRBV4-1 to TRBJ1-1; D gene ambiguous. This CDR3 comprises 14 residues. Germline values: CDR1 MGHRA, CDR2 YSYEKL. V lost 0 bases, J lost 7 bases, and 12 bases lay in between. The CDR3 coding sequence is TGCGCCAGCAGCCAAGATGAGGACCTTTATGAAGCTTTCTTT. This encodes CASSQDEDLYEAFF.